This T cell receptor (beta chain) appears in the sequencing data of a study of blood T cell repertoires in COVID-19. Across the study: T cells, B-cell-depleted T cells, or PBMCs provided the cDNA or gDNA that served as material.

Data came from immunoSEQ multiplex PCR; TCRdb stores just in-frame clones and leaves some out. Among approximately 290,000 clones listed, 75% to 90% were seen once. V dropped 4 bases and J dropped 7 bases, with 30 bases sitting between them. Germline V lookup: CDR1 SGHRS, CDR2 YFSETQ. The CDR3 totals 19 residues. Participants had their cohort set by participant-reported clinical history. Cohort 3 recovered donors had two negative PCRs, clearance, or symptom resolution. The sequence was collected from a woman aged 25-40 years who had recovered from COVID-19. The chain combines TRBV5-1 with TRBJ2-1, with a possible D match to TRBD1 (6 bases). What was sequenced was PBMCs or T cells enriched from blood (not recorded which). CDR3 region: CASSLNRVRQDLGGNEQFF. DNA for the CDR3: TGCGCCAGCAGCCTAAATCGGGTGCGACAGGACCTGGGTGGGAATGAGCAGTTCTTC.